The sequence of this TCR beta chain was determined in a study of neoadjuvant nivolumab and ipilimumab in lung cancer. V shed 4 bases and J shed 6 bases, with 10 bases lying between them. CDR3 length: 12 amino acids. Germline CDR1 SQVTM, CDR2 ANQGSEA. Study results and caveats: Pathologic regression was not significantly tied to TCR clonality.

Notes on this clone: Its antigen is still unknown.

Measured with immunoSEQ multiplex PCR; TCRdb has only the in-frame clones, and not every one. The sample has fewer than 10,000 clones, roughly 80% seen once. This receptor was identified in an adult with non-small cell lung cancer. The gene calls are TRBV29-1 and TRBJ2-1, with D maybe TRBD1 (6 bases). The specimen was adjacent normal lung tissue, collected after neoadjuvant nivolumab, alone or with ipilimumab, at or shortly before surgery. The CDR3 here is CSVGGHINEQFF. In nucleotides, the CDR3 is TGCAGCGTTGGGGGACATATCAATGAGCAGTTCTTC.